These T cell receptor beta chains were read from a single sample in a study of OX40 agonist ivuxolimab in advanced cancers. TCRdb's copy holds only in-frame clones and misses some; the assay was immunoSEQ multiplex PCR. The sample comprises about 14,000 clones, roughly 79% of which are singletons, and 36% rests with the top ten. The sample in question was CD4+ or CD8+ T cells sorted from blood, obtained in a trial of the OX40 agonist ivuxolimab. The source of these receptors is an adult with an advanced solid tumor such as melanoma, head and neck, liver or kidney cancer. CDR3s include the opening cysteine and the closing phenylalanine or tryptophan. The order of the fields is D gene, V gene, J gene, clone size, CDR3 protein, CDR3 DNA. The D gene is left open where the match is weak. Expanded clones get a size class; other rows say once, few or many, or leave the size out.

NA,TRBV19,TRBJ2-1,NA,CASSMDSSSYNEQFF,TGTGCCAGTAGTATGGACTCCAGCTCCTACAATGAGCAGTTCTTC
NA,TRBV5-4,TRBJ2-1,NA,CASSLVAFNEQFF,TGTGCCAGCAGCTTGGTGGCTTTTAATGAGCAGTTCTTC
TRBD1,TRBV19,TRBJ1-5,NA,CASGDRVSNQPQHF,TGTGCCAGTGGAGACAGGGTTAGCAATCAGCCCCAGCATTTT
NA,TRBV30,TRBJ2-7,NA,CAWGPGVGGEQYF,TGTGCCTGGGGCCCGGGGGTGGGCGGAGAGCAGTACTTC
NA,TRBV4-1,TRBJ2-7,NA,CASSRDSPYEQYF,TGCGCCAGCAGCCGGGACTCCCCCTACGAGCAGTACTTC
NA,TRBV19,TRBJ2-1,NA,CASSIYGGYSYNEQFF,TGTGCCAGTAGTATCTATGGCGGGTACTCCTACAATGAGCAGTTCTTC
TRBD2,TRBV28,TRBJ2-6,NA,CASSFPTSGSSAGANVLTF,TGTGCCAGCAGTTTCCCGACTAGCGGGAGCTCGGCTGGGGCCAACGTCCTGACTTTC
NA,TRBV19,TRBJ2-7,few,CASSILWESSYEQYF,TGTGCCAGTAGTATACTGTGGGAAAGCTCCTACGAGCAGTACTTC
NA,TRBV5-1,TRBJ1-6,NA,CASSLVQESVLHF,TGCGCCAGCAGCTTGGTCCAGGAGTCAGTCCTCCACTTT
NA,TRBV30,TRBJ1-2,NA,CAWVGYGYTF,TGTGCCTGGGTCGGATATGGCTACACCTTC
TRBD2,TRBV9,TRBJ2-7,NA,CASSVAGGPTYEQYF,TGTGCCAGCAGCGTAGCGGGGGGTCCAACCTACGAGCAGTACTTC
TRBD1,TRBV5-1,TRBJ2-6,NA,CASSRDRGASGANVLTF,TGCGCCAGCAGCCGGGACAGGGGTGCCTCTGGGGCCAACGTCCTGACTTTC
NA,TRBV4-1,TRBJ2-7,NA,CASSLATGFSYEQYF,TGCGCCAGCAGCCTCGCCACAGGGTTCTCTTACGAGCAGTACTTC
NA,TRBV19,TRBJ2-7,NA,CASSFGGAAYEQYF,TGTGCCAGTAGTTTTGGAGGGGCTGCTTACGAGCAGTACTTC
TRBD1,TRBV29-1,TRBJ2-1,NA,CSVAGTAYEQFF,TGCAGCGTTGCAGGGACAGCATATGAGCAGTTCTTC
NA,TRBV7-6,TRBJ2-3,NA,CASSLDGSWGSTDTQYF,TGTGCCAGCAGCTTAGACGGGAGTTGGGGCAGCACAGATACGCAGTATTTT
NA,TRBV5-1,TRBJ2-7,NA,CASSLTGSYEQYF,TGCGCCAGCAGCTTGACAGGCTCCTACGAGCAGTACTTC
NA,TRBV18,TRBJ2-5,NA,CASSPADGETQYF,TGTGCCAGCTCACCAGCGGATGGGGAGACCCAGTACTTC
TRBD1,TRBV25-1,TRBJ1-4,few,CASSDEGAEKLFF,TGTGCCAGCAGTGATGAGGGGGCGGAAAAACTGTTTTTT
NA,TRBV7-9,TRBJ2-6,NA,CASSPIGVSGANVLTF,TGTGCCAGCAGCCCGATCGGGGTCTCTGGGGCCAACGTCCTGACTTTC
NA,TRBV9,TRBJ2-1,NA,CASSPPDRIGDEQFF,TGTGCCAGCAGCCCCCCAGACCGAATCGGGGATGAGCAGTTCTTC
TRBD2,TRBV11-2,TRBJ2-5,NA,CASSPLAGEQYF,TGTGCCAGCAGCCCACTAGCGGGGGAACAGTACTTC
TRBD2,TRBV9,TRBJ2-3,NA,CASSPGTSGGAADTQYF,TGTGCCAGCAGCCCCGGGACTAGCGGGGGGGCAGCAGATACGCAGTATTTT
TRBD1,TRBV4-2,TRBJ2-5,NA,CASSWDSLQETQYF,TGTGCCAGCAGCTGGGACAGCCTCCAAGAGACCCAGTACTTC
TRBD1,TRBV7-9,TRBJ2-2,NA,CATTGAPGELFF,TGTGCCACGACAGGGGCTCCCGGGGAGCTGTTTTTT
NA,TRBV29-1,TRBJ1-1,NA,CSVETGPGAFF,TGCAGCGTCGAGACAGGCCCAGGAGCTTTCTTT
NA,TRBV4-1,TRBJ2-3,NA,CASSPRDRADTQYF,TGCGCCAGCAGCCCCCGGGACCGAGCAGATACGCAGTATTTT
NA,TRBV18,TRBJ2-3,few,CASSPAGGNTQYF,TGTGCCAGCTCACCGGCCGGGGGTAATACGCAGTATTTT
NA,TRBV5-1,TRBJ1-1,NA,CASGVNTEAFF,TGCGCCAGCGGGGTGAACACTGAAGCTTTCTTT
NA,TRBV7-9,TRBJ2-3,NA,CASSFLDTQYF,TGTGCCAGCAGCTTTTTAGATACGCAGTATTTT
NA,TRBV15,TRBJ1-5,NA,CATSFRAFNQPQHF,TGTGCCACCAGCTTTCGGGCCTTCAATCAGCCCCAGCATTTT
TRBD2,TRBV27,TRBJ2-7,NA,CASGERAGTSGINEQYF,TGTGCCAGCGGCGAACGTGCCGGGACTAGCGGGATAAACGAGCAGTACTTC
NA,TRBV6-5,TRBJ2-7,NA,CASSYGQHEQYF,TGTGCCAGCAGTTACGGGCAGCACGAGCAGTACTTC
NA,TRBV30,TRBJ1-1,NA,CAWATGTENTEAFF,TGTGCCTGGGCGACCGGGACGGAGAACACTGAAGCTTTCTTT
NA,TRBV11-2,TRBJ2-7,NA,CASSLGFSYEQYF,TGTGCCAGCAGCTTAGGTTTCTCCTACGAGCAGTACTTC
NA,TRBV27,TRBJ1-5,few,CASSQGLAQPQHF,TGTGCCAGCAGTCAGGGTTTAGCTCAGCCCCAGCATTTT
NA,TRBV9,TRBJ1-5,NA,CASSVDGSHQPQHF,TGTGCCAGCAGCGTAGACGGGAGCCATCAGCCCCAGCATTTT
NA,TRBV4-1,TRBJ1-1,NA,CASSQEGLNTEAFF,TGCGCCAGCAGCCAAGAAGGGCTGAACACTGAAGCTTTCTTT
NA,TRBV28,TRBJ2-7,NA,CASSLPEAEQYF,TGTGCCAGCAGTTTACCAGAGGCCGAGCAGTACTTC
NA,TRBV6-1,TRBJ1-3,NA,CASSEQVSGNTIYF,TGTGCCAGCAGTGAACAGGTCTCTGGAAACACCATATATTTT
NA,TRBV5-6,TRBJ2-7,NA,CASSLPSSYEQYF,TGTGCCAGCAGCTTACCCAGTTCCTACGAGCAGTACTTC
TRBD1,TRBV5-4,TRBJ1-4,NA,CASSLAGGNSEKLFF,TGTGCCAGCAGCTTGGCAGGGGGAAACAGTGAAAAACTGTTTTTT
NA,TRBV4-3,TRBJ1-2,NA,CASSQALGENYGYTF,TGCGCCAGCAGCCAAGCATTAGGGGAGAACTATGGCTACACCTTC
TRBD1,TRBV6-6,TRBJ1-2,NA,CASSYLSGTEYGYTF,TGTGCCAGTAGTTACCTATCCGGGACAGAATATGGCTACACCTTC
NA,TRBV28,TRBJ1-3,NA,CASSKSSGNTIYF,TGTGCCAGCAGCAAAAGCTCTGGAAACACCATATATTTT
TRBD2,TRBV30,TRBJ2-1,NA,CAWRGLGAHEQFF,TGTGCCTGGAGGGGACTAGGGGCCCATGAGCAGTTCTTC
NA,TRBV19,TRBJ2-1,NA,CASSISSNSYNEQFF,TGTGCCAGTAGTATATCCTCTAACTCCTACAATGAGCAGTTCTTC
NA,TRBV5-1,TRBJ2-7,NA,CASSLAAGNSEQYF,TGCGCCAGCAGCTTGGCAGCAGGGAATAGCGAGCAGTACTTC
NA,TRBV1,TRBJ2-2,NA,CTSRPLAGPTGELFF,TGCACCAGCAGACCACTAGCGGGCCCGACCGGGGAGCTGTTTTTT
NA,TRBV7-2,TRBJ1-2,few,CASSLNGGYTF,TGTGCCAGCAGCTTAAACGGTGGCTACACCTTC
NA,TRBV30,TRBJ1-1,few,CASDSNTEAFF,TGTGCTTCCGACAGCAACACTGAAGCTTTCTTT
NA,TRBV2,TRBJ1-3,NA,CASSEEGFYGNTIYF,TGTGCCAGCAGTGAAGAGGGGTTTTACGGAAACACCATATATTTT
TRBD1,TRBV7-9,TRBJ2-7,NA,CASSLGQAPYEQYF,TGTGCCAGCAGCTTGGGACAGGCCCCCTACGAGCAGTACTTC
TRBD2,TRBV5-1,TRBJ2-7,NA,CASSFTTSGVYEQYF,TGCGCCAGCAGCTTCACGACTAGCGGGGTCTACGAGCAGTACTTC